This T cell receptor beta chain is drawn from a study of identical twins. Via MiXCR, TCRdb re-called the 5' RACE reads, giving one row per CDR3 protein. In the table there are hundreds of thousands of distinct CDR3 sequences, around 21% of which are singletons. In this sample, this clonotype turned up many times. These same data were also listed under a study on T cells expressing NK-cell markers. That work adds: One of eight sequenced donors was HCMV-seronegative; the other seven were seropositive. Several experiments added an anti-gamma-delta TCR antibody to sort only alpha-beta TCR T cells. Dominant NKG2C+ clonotypes were found to form about 1.0-7.0% of CD8+ T cells in six donors. Similarly, these clonotypes led the CD3+CD56-NKG2C+ fraction as well in a few donors.

This TCR was sampled from a woman younger than 30 in good health. The sample comprised PBMCs.

This chain's CDR3 is CSVGRTGGSYEQYF. CDR3 DNA sequence: TGCAGCGTTGGTCGTACAGGTGGGTCCTACGAGCAGTACTTC. The rearrangement joins TRBV29-1 to TRBJ2-7; D might be TRBD1 (5 bases). Germline loops: CDR1 SQVTM, CDR2 ANQGSEA. V shed 4 bases and J shed 1 base, with 14 bases lying between them. The CDR3 runs 14 residues.